A selection of T cell receptor beta chains follows, all from one sample in a study of T cell changes during pregnancy in multiple sclerosis. Clones were sequenced by immunoSEQ multiplex PCR, and TCRdb holds only the in-frame ones, with some missing. In the table there are some 54,000 clones, roughly 93% of which are singletons. Sequenced here: peripheral blood, sampled after pregnancy. The source of these receptors is a female donor with multiple sclerosis, enrolled in a pregnancy study. Each CDR3 is given with its conserved first and last residue. The order of the fields is J gene, V gene, CDR3 length, clone size, D gene, CDR3 protein, CDR3 DNA. The D gene is left open where the match is weak. Clone size is stated in some rows and not others, as once, few, many or a class when expanded.

j_gene: TRBJ2-7
v_gene: TRBV7-2
len: 14
abundance: NA
d_gene: NA
CDR3aa: CASSYLLQVYEQYF
CDR3nt: TGTGCCAGCAGCTACCTTTTACAGGTATACGAGCAGTACTTC

j_gene: TRBJ2-5
v_gene: TRBV15
len: 17
abundance: NA
d_gene: TRBD2
CDR3aa: CATSRDQASGSVETQYF
CDR3nt: TGTGCCACCAGCAGAGATCAGGCTAGCGGTAGCGTGGAGACCCAGTACTTC

j_gene: TRBJ2-2
v_gene: TRBV29-1
len: 16
abundance: NA
d_gene: TRBD1
CDR3aa: CSVEGGGQGRHGELFF
CDR3nt: TGCAGCGTTGAGGGAGGGGGACAGGGGAGACACGGGGAGCTGTTTTTT

j_gene: TRBJ1-1
v_gene: TRBV11-3
len: 13
abundance: NA
d_gene: NA
CDR3aa: CASSLTVNTEAFF
CDR3nt: TGTGCCAGCAGTCTAACGGTGAACACTGAAGCTTTCTTT

j_gene: TRBJ2-7
v_gene: TRBV9
len: 14
abundance: NA
d_gene: TRBD1
CDR3aa: CASSPGQGAYEQYF
CDR3nt: TGTGCCAGCAGCCCGGGACAGGGGGCTTACGAGCAGTACTTC

j_gene: TRBJ2-7
v_gene: TRBV7-2
len: 19
abundance: NA
d_gene: TRBD2
CDR3aa: CASSFTGLAGGGDWSEQYF
CDR3nt: TGTGCCAGCAGCTTTACAGGACTAGCGGGAGGAGGGGATTGGTCCGAGCAGTACTTC

j_gene: TRBJ2-7
v_gene: TRBV28
len: 14
abundance: NA
d_gene: NA
CDR3aa: CASSLMMSTYEQYF
CDR3nt: TGTGCCAGCAGTTTGATGATGAGTACCTACGAGCAGTACTTC

j_gene: TRBJ1-5
v_gene: TRBV6-1
len: 15
abundance: NA
d_gene: TRBD1
CDR3aa: CASSPKRQGFQPQHF
CDR3nt: TGTGCCAGCAGTCCTAAGAGACAGGGGTTTCAGCCCCAGCATTTT

j_gene: TRBJ1-5
v_gene: TRBV6-1
len: 15
abundance: NA
d_gene: NA
CDR3aa: CASSEGSTGIWPQHF
CDR3nt: TGTGCCAGCAGTGAGGGGAGTACAGGGATTTGGCCCCAGCATTTT

j_gene: TRBJ2-7
v_gene: TRBV19
len: 16
abundance: NA
d_gene: TRBD2
CDR3aa: CASSLGPSGAAYEQYF
CDR3nt: TGTGCCAGTAGCCTAGGCCCTAGCGGAGCCGCCTACGAGCAGTACTTC

j_gene: TRBJ2-5
v_gene: TRBV29-1
len: 14
abundance: once
d_gene: NA
CDR3aa: CSVVPMGRVETQYF
CDR3nt: TGCAGCGTTGTCCCAATGGGCAGGGTTGAGACCCAGTACTTC

j_gene: TRBJ1-3
v_gene: TRBV27
len: 16
abundance: NA
d_gene: TRBD1
CDR3aa: CASSLLGGVSGNTIYF
CDR3nt: TGTGCCAGCAGTTTATTAGGGGGCGTCTCTGGAAACACCATATATTTT

j_gene: TRBJ2-5
v_gene: TRBV2
len: 15
abundance: NA
d_gene: TRBD1
CDR3aa: CASPTDRGRRETQYF
CDR3nt: TGTGCCAGCCCAACAGACAGGGGTCGGCGAGAGACCCAGTACTTC

j_gene: TRBJ1-5
v_gene: TRBV18
len: 14
abundance: NA
d_gene: NA
CDR3aa: CASSPGAGNQPQHF
CDR3nt: TGTGCCAGCTCACCAGGGGCGGGCAATCAGCCCCAGCATTTT

j_gene: TRBJ2-2
v_gene: TRBV27
len: 15
abundance: NA
d_gene: NA
CDR3aa: CASSLKQLNTGELFF
CDR3nt: TGTGCCAGCAGTTTAAAACAGCTGAACACCGGGGAGCTGTTTTTT

j_gene: TRBJ2-7
v_gene: TRBV5-8
len: 15
abundance: NA
d_gene: NA
CDR3aa: CASSHRGTSAYEQYF
CDR3nt: TGTGCCAGCAGCCACCGCGGCACGTCCGCCTACGAGCAGTACTTC

j_gene: TRBJ1-4
v_gene: TRBV15
len: 15
abundance: NA
d_gene: NA
CDR3aa: CATRSGGAGGEKLFF
CDR3nt: TGTGCCACTCGCAGCGGGGGGGCGGGGGGTGAAAAACTGTTTTTT

j_gene: TRBJ2-5
v_gene: TRBV5-6
len: 14
abundance: NA
d_gene: NA
CDR3aa: CASSLVEYQETQYF
CDR3nt: TGTGCCAGCAGCTTGGTAGAGTACCAAGAGACCCAGTACTTC

j_gene: TRBJ1-5
v_gene: TRBV30
len: 14
abundance: few
d_gene: NA
CDR3aa: CAWSIGTIDQPQHF
CDR3nt: TGTGCCTGGAGTATCGGGACAATAGATCAGCCCCAGCATTTT

j_gene: TRBJ1-1
v_gene: TRBV18
len: 14
abundance: NA
d_gene: TRBD1
CDR3aa: CASSLGQGVTEAFF
CDR3nt: TGTGCCAGCTCGCTCGGACAGGGGGTGACTGAAGCTTTCTTT

j_gene: TRBJ2-7
v_gene: TRBV7-8
len: 12
abundance: NA
d_gene: NA
CDR3aa: CASSLDGGTTYF
CDR3nt: TGTGCCAGCAGCTTAGATGGGGGCACCACGTACTTC

j_gene: TRBJ2-5
v_gene: TRBV11-2
len: 14
abundance: NA
d_gene: TRBD2
CDR3aa: CASSGLAVRETQYF
CDR3nt: TGTGCCAGCAGCGGACTAGCGGTCCGAGAGACCCAGTACTTC

j_gene: TRBJ2-4
v_gene: TRBV6-5
len: 11
abundance: NA
d_gene: NA
CDR3aa: CASFGKNIQYF
CDR3nt: TGTGCCAGCTTCGGGAAAAACATTCAGTACTTC

j_gene: TRBJ2-7
v_gene: TRBV11-3
len: 15
abundance: NA
d_gene: TRBD1
CDR3aa: CASSAHRQGSYEQYF
CDR3nt: TGTGCCAGCAGCGCCCACCGACAGGGCTCCTACGAGCAGTACTTC

j_gene: TRBJ2-3
v_gene: TRBV27
len: 14
abundance: NA
d_gene: TRBD2
CDR3aa: CASSLLGEGDTQYF
CDR3nt: TGTGCCAGCAGTTTATTAGGGGAGGGGGATACGCAGTATTTT

j_gene: TRBJ2-5
v_gene: TRBV18
len: 17
abundance: NA
d_gene: TRBD2
CDR3aa: CASSPMRLAGERETQYF
CDR3nt: TGTGCCAGCTCACCGATGAGACTAGCGGGAGAGAGAGAGACCCAGTACTTC

j_gene: TRBJ1-5
v_gene: TRBV19
len: 15
abundance: NA
d_gene: TRBD1
CDR3aa: CASSSGQGGNQPQHF
CDR3nt: TGTGCCAGTAGTTCCGGACAGGGGGGCAATCAGCCCCAGCATTTT

j_gene: TRBJ1-5
v_gene: TRBV18
len: 13
abundance: NA
d_gene: NA
CDR3aa: CASSQGFGQPRHF
CDR3nt: TGTGCCAGCTCCCAGGGGTTTGGGCAGCCCCGGCATTTT

j_gene: TRBJ1-1
v_gene: TRBV18
len: 17
abundance: once
d_gene: NA
CDR3aa: CASSPSGGGIGNTEAFF
CDR3nt: TGTGCCAGCTCACCCTCGGGCGGGGGAATTGGGAACACTGAAGCTTTCTTT

j_gene: TRBJ2-7
v_gene: TRBV5-4
len: 16
abundance: NA
d_gene: TRBD2
CDR3aa: CASSLAGTTSSYEQYF
CDR3nt: TGTGCCAGCTCCTTAGCGGGAACCACCTCCTCCTACGAGCAGTACTTC

j_gene: TRBJ2-3
v_gene: TRBV19
len: 13
abundance: NA
d_gene: TRBD1
CDR3aa: CASSTGYGDTQYF
CDR3nt: TGTGCCAGCTCGACAGGGTATGGAGATACGCAGTATTTT

j_gene: TRBJ1-1
v_gene: TRBV7-6
len: 16
abundance: NA
d_gene: NA
CDR3aa: CASSSPRGGTYTEAFF
CDR3nt: TGTGCCAGCAGCTCCCCTCGGGGGGGAACTTACACTGAAGCTTTCTTT

j_gene: TRBJ2-7
v_gene: TRBV6-5
len: 14
abundance: NA
d_gene: TRBD2
CDR3aa: CASGSSGRAPEQYF
CDR3nt: TGTGCCAGCGGTTCTAGCGGGAGGGCCCCCGAGCAGTACTTC

j_gene: TRBJ2-1
v_gene: TRBV4-3
len: 20
abundance: NA
d_gene: TRBD2
CDR3aa: CASSQQAGLAFRSSYNEQFF
CDR3nt: TGCGCCAGCAGCCAACAAGCAGGACTAGCGTTCAGGAGCTCCTACAATGAGCAGTTCTTC

j_gene: TRBJ2-6
v_gene: TRBV29-1
len: 14
abundance: NA
d_gene: NA
CDR3aa: CSVEADSGANVLTF
CDR3nt: TGCAGCGTTGAGGCCGACTCTGGGGCCAACGTCCTGACTTTC

j_gene: TRBJ1-3
v_gene: TRBV13
len: 14
abundance: NA
d_gene: TRBD1
CDR3aa: CASSLRDRGNTIYF
CDR3nt: TGTGCCAGCAGCCTTCGGGACAGGGGAAACACCATATATTTT

j_gene: TRBJ2-5
v_gene: TRBV7-2
len: 15
abundance: NA
d_gene: NA
CDR3aa: CASRSGAGGLETQYF
CDR3nt: TGTGCCAGCAGATCAGGGGCAGGAGGACTAGAGACCCAGTACTTC

j_gene: TRBJ2-1
v_gene: TRBV27
len: 18
abundance: once
d_gene: NA
CDR3aa: CASSLSINVAVVYNEQFF
CDR3nt: TGTGCCAGCAGTTTATCGATAAATGTAGCGGTAGTCTACAATGAGCAGTTCTTC

j_gene: TRBJ1-2
v_gene: TRBV5-1
len: 14
abundance: once
d_gene: TRBD1
CDR3aa: CASSGGTDSYGYTF
CDR3nt: TGCGCCAGCAGCGGGGGGACAGACAGCTATGGCTACACCTTC

j_gene: TRBJ2-1
v_gene: TRBV13
len: 17
abundance: NA
d_gene: NA
CDR3aa: CASSLGTPWSSYNEQFF
CDR3nt: TGTGCCAGCAGCTTAGGGACTCCCTGGAGCTCCTACAATGAGCAGTTCTTC

j_gene: TRBJ1-5
v_gene: TRBV2
len: 14
abundance: NA
d_gene: NA
CDR3aa: CASSEMSGNQPQHF
CDR3nt: TGTGCCAGCAGTGAAATGAGTGGCAATCAGCCCCAGCATTTT

j_gene: TRBJ1-1
v_gene: TRBV7-2
len: 14
abundance: few
d_gene: NA
CDR3aa: CASSLRTANTEAFF
CDR3nt: TGTGCCAGCAGCTTACGGACAGCAAACACTGAAGCTTTCTTT

j_gene: TRBJ1-3
v_gene: TRBV7-2
len: 15
abundance: NA
d_gene: NA
CDR3aa: CASGRENHSGNTIYF
CDR3nt: TGTGCCAGCGGGCGGGAAAACCACTCTGGAAACACCATATATTTT

j_gene: TRBJ2-3
v_gene: TRBV28
len: 15
abundance: few
d_gene: TRBD2
CDR3aa: CASSLAGDRTDTQYF
CDR3nt: TGTGCCAGCAGTTTAGCGGGAGACCGCACAGATACGCAGTATTTT

j_gene: TRBJ2-1
v_gene: TRBV11-2
len: 16
abundance: NA
d_gene: TRBD2
CDR3aa: CASSPRTSGRGDEQFF
CDR3nt: TGTGCCAGCAGCCCGAGGACTAGCGGGAGAGGCGATGAGCAGTTCTTC

j_gene: TRBJ2-7
v_gene: TRBV7-3
len: 15
abundance: NA
d_gene: NA
CDR3aa: CASSLEGRPPYEQYF
CDR3nt: TGTGCCAGCAGCTTAGAAGGGAGGCCCCCCTACGAGCAGTACTTC

j_gene: TRBJ2-5
v_gene: TRBV30
len: 16
abundance: once
d_gene: NA
CDR3aa: CAWSPVPGLTLGTQYF
CDR3nt: TGTGCCTGGAGTCCTGTGCCAGGATTAACTTTGGGGACCCAGTACTTC

j_gene: TRBJ1-1
v_gene: TRBV14
len: 12
abundance: few
d_gene: NA
CDR3aa: CASSMGLGWAFF
CDR3nt: TGTGCCAGCAGCATGGGGCTCGGTTGGGCTTTCTTT

j_gene: TRBJ2-3
v_gene: TRBV15
len: 16
abundance: NA
d_gene: NA
CDR3aa: CATSGSPRLSTDTQYF
CDR3nt: TGTGCCACCAGCGGGAGTCCGAGGCTCAGCACAGATACGCAGTATTTT

j_gene: TRBJ2-5
v_gene: TRBV15
len: 14
abundance: NA
d_gene: NA
CDR3aa: CATSKTGSGETQYF
CDR3nt: TGTGCCACCAGCAAAACAGGGAGTGGAGAGACCCAGTACTTC

j_gene: TRBJ1-5
v_gene: TRBV28
len: 19
abundance: NA
d_gene: NA
CDR3aa: CASSLRGIRDRNSNQPQHF
CDR3nt: TGTGCCAGCAGTTTGAGGGGGATACGGGACCGGAATAGCAATCAGCCCCAGCATTTT

j_gene: TRBJ2-7
v_gene: TRBV9
len: 15
abundance: NA
d_gene: TRBD1
CDR3aa: CASSVGAGGMLEQYF
CDR3nt: TGTGCCAGCAGCGTAGGGGCAGGGGGCATGTTGGAGCAGTACTTC

j_gene: TRBJ1-4
v_gene: TRBV6-6
len: 14
abundance: NA
d_gene: TRBD1
CDR3aa: CASSSRTGREKLFF
CDR3nt: TGTGCCAGCAGTTCTCGGACAGGTCGTGAAAAACTGTTTTTT

j_gene: TRBJ2-3
v_gene: TRBV6-6
len: 14
abundance: NA
d_gene: NA
CDR3aa: CASSTLASTDTQYF
CDR3nt: TGTGCCAGCAGTACCCTAGCGAGCACAGATACGCAGTATTTT

j_gene: TRBJ1-4
v_gene: TRBV19
len: 15
abundance: once
d_gene: NA
CDR3aa: CASSPQGSTNEKLFF
CDR3nt: TGTGCCAGTAGTCCCCAGGGTTCAACTAATGAAAAACTGTTTTTT

j_gene: TRBJ2-1
v_gene: TRBV28
len: 17
abundance: NA
d_gene: TRBD2
CDR3aa: CASSSLFSGSKGNEQFF
CDR3nt: TGTGCCAGCAGTTCTCTCTTTAGCGGGAGCAAAGGCAATGAGCAGTTCTTC

j_gene: TRBJ2-6
v_gene: TRBV4-3
len: 16
abundance: few
d_gene: NA
CDR3aa: CASSQDEGAGANVLTF
CDR3nt: TGCGCCAGCAGCCAAGATGAGGGGGCTGGGGCCAACGTCCTGACTTTC

j_gene: TRBJ2-2
v_gene: TRBV7-3
len: 14
abundance: NA
d_gene: NA
CDR3aa: CASSLGLNTGELFF
CDR3nt: TGTGCCAGCAGCTTAGGACTGAACACCGGGGAGCTGTTTTTT

j_gene: TRBJ2-1
v_gene: TRBV4-3
len: 16
abundance: NA
d_gene: TRBD1
CDR3aa: CASSQIFGTGKNEQFF
CDR3nt: TGCGCCAGCAGCCAAATTTTTGGGACAGGGAAAAATGAGCAGTTCTTC